The 20 T cell receptor beta chains presented below share a single source sample, sequenced in a study of graft-versus-host responses after intestinal transplantation. Sequencing used immunoSEQ multiplex PCR; TCRdb keeps in-frame clones, though not all of them. The table lists about 150,000 clones, 85% to 95% of them singletons. Which antigens these TCRs recognize remains unknown. This material consisted of unstimulated CD4+ T cells sorted from spleen or lymph node cells, taken before intestinal transplant. These receptors all stem from a human donor who received an intestinal transplant.

This rearrangement joins TRBV27 to TRBJ2-7; the D is unclear. The V end was cut by 7 bases, the J end by 0 bases, with 7 bases between. The CDR3 loop spans 12 amino acids. In germline, CDR1 is MNHEY, CDR2 SMNVEV (reference sequence). CDR3 nucleotide sequence: TGTGCCAGCACCGACGGCTCCTACGAGCAGTACTTC. Residues: CASTDGSYEQYF.

DNA of the CDR3: TGTGCCAGCAGCCTAGGACTAGCGGGAGCTGGGGAGCTGTTTTTT. Protein product: CASSLGLAGAGELFF. The chain has TRBV11-2 and TRBJ2-2, with TRBD2 identical over 13 bases. Germline CDR1 SGHAT, CDR2 FQNNGV. The V gene end was trimmed by 5 bases and the J gene end by 8 bases; junction bases not matched to a gene: 5. The CDR3 contains 15 residues.

The chain is built from TRBV7-9 and TRBJ2-3; D remains unclear. V was pared by 2 bases and J by 2 bases, with 17 bases between. CDR1 and CDR2 (germline): SEHNR, FQNEAQ (reference sequence). The CDR3 runs to 17 residues. CDR3 bases: TGTGCCAGCAGCTTAATCGATCCAGGACCCTTCACAGATACGCAGTATTTT. As protein: CASSLIDPGPFTDTQYF. Supplemented by reference TRBV7-9 and TRBJ2-3, the full variable domain reads DTGVSQNPRHKITKRGQNVTFRCDPISEHNRLYWYRQTLGQGPEFLTYFQNEAQLEKSRLLSDRFSAERPKGSFSTLEIQRTEQGDSAMYLCASSLIDPGPFTDTQYFGPGTRLTVL.

V usage is TRBV30 and J usage is TRBJ1-1, with D unresolved. V lost 1 base, J lost 2 bases, and 8 bases lay in between. The CDR3 runs to 13 residues. Germline lookup yields CDR1 GTSNPN and CDR2 SVGIG (reference sequence). The CDR3 region has the DNA TGTGCCTGGAGTGGTCCTTCAAACACTGAAGCTTTCTTT. It specifies CAWSGPSNTEAFF.

This chain links TRBV27 with TRBJ1-4, with D unresolved. This CDR3 contains 14 residues. V was clipped by 4 bases and J by 6 bases, with 12 bases between them. Germline lookup yields CDR1 MNHEY and CDR2 SMNVEV (reference sequence). CDR3 DNA sequence: TGTGCCAGCAGTTGGGCCTACCGGGATGAAAAACTGTTTTTT. Encoded protein: CASSWAYRDEKLFF. Complete variable domain (other parts from reference TRBV27 and TRBJ1-4): EAQVTQNPRYLITVTGKKLTVTCSQNMNHEYMSWYRQDPGLGLRQIYYSMNVEVTDKGDVPEGYKVSRKEKRNFPLILESPSPNQTSLYFCASSWAYRDEKLFFGSGTQLSVL.

This rearrangement joins TRBV28 to TRBJ1-1, with TRBD1 as a possible D gene (6 bases). Germline V gene data show CDR1 as MDHEN and CDR2 as SYDVKM. The CDR3 has 16 amino acids. V was clipped by 3 bases and J by 11 bases, with 25 bases between them. In nucleotides, the CDR3 is TGTGCCAGCAGTTTCAGTCCCCCAATTGGGGGGCGCCGGGCTTTCTTT. It yields the protein CASSFSPPIGGRRAFF.

The V and J genes are TRBV18 and TRBJ1-1; D is perhaps TRBD1 (5 bases). In germline, CDR1 is KGHSH, CDR2 LQKENI. This CDR3 region has 15 residues. Trimming took 1 base from V and 5 from J, leaving 14 bases between them. CDR3 residues: CASSPLQGQGTEAFF. The CDR3 coding sequence is TGTGCCAGCTCACCACTTCAGGGTCAGGGAACTGAAGCTTTCTTT. Full variable domain (outside the CDR3, taken from reference TRBV18 and TRBJ1-1): NAGVMQNPRHLVRRRGQEARLRCSPMKGHSHVYWYRQLPEEGLKFMVYLQKENIIDESGMPKERFSAEFPKEGPSILRIQQVVRGDSAAYFCASSPLQGQGTEAFFGQGTRLTVV.

This chain links TRBV9 with TRBJ2-7; perhaps TRBD1 as D (5 bases). V lost 0 bases and J lost 2, with 6 bases in between. Germline CDR1 and CDR2: SGDLS and YYNGEE. The CDR3 is 13 residues long. CDR3 amino acids: CASSVEGTYEQYF. CDR3 nucleotide sequence: TGTGCCAGCAGCGTAGAGGGGACCTACGAGCAGTACTTC.

The V gene is TRBV25-1, the J gene TRBJ2-2; D gene unclear. The V end lost 6 bases, the J end lost 0 bases, and 8 bases lay between the germline ends. The CDR3 has 14 residues. Germline CDR1 MGHDK, CDR2 SYGVNS. CDR3 residues: CASSGPPNTGELFF. The CDR3, as DNA: TGTGCCAGCAGCGGCCCGCCGAACACCGGGGAGCTGTTTTTT.

This clone is a singleton in its sample. V gene TRBV7-2 combines with J gene TRBJ2-3; D is perhaps TRBD1 (7 bases). This CDR3 is 15 amino acids long. The V end was cut by 5 bases, the J end by 0 bases, with 12 bases between. Germline-derived CDR1 and CDR2 are SGHTA and FQGNSA. The CDR3 nucleotides read TGTGCCAGCAGCACGACAGGGACTAGCACAGATACGCAGTATTTT. This sequence encodes CASSTTGTSTDTQYF.

V gene TRBV6-5 combines with J gene TRBJ2-1, with D unresolved. V was clipped by 0 bases and J by 2 bases, with 8 bases between them. Germline V CDR1 and CDR2: MNHEY, SVGAGI. The CDR3 loop spans 15 amino acids. The CDR3 DNA sequence: TGTGCCAGCAGTTACTCGAGGCTAGCCTACAATGAGCAGTTCTTC. Protein: CASSYSRLAYNEQFF.

The genes are TRBV10-3 and TRBJ2-5; TRBD1 might be the D (5 bases). Germline V gene lookup returns CDR1 ENHRY and CDR2 SYGVKD. The CDR3 is made up of 16 amino acids. The V and J ends lost 3 bases and 3 bases respectively, with 17 bases between them. The CDR3 DNA reads TGTGCCATCAGTGAACAGTCGGGCCAGGGAAAAGAGACCCAGTACTTC. It codes for CAISEQSGQGKETQYF.

This rearrangement joins TRBV11-2 to TRBJ2-5, with 8 bases identical to TRBD1. The J call may be mistaken, given a closer DNA end match to TRBJ2-7. The CDR3 is made up of 14 amino acids. CDR1 and CDR2 from the germline V gene are SGHAT and FQNNGV. The CDR3 loop reads CASSLGTGTYEQYF. The CDR3 nucleotides read TGTGCCAGCAGCTTAGGGACAGGGACGTACGAGCAGTACTTC.

The V and J genes are TRBV5-6 and TRBJ2-3; no reliable D call. Trimming removed 1 base from V and 5 bases from J, with 8 bases in between. Germline loops: CDR1 SGHDT, CDR2 YYEEEE. The CDR3 has 13 residues. The CDR3 sequence is CASSLNRRDTQYF. In nucleotides, the CDR3 is TGTGCCAGCAGCTTGAACCGCAGAGATACGCAGTATTTT.

The J gene is TRBJ2-3, the V gene TRBV7-6; D is unclear. Germline CDR1 and CDR2: SGHVS and FNYEAQ. CDR3 size: 14 residues. V lost 2 bases to trimming and J lost 2 bases, with 8 bases between them. The CDR3 nucleotides read TGTGCCAGCAGCTTAACGCGGTTCACAGATACGCAGTATTTT. Protein sequence: CASSLTRFTDTQYF.

This sequence joins TRBV30 and TRBJ2-1, with a possible D match to TRBD1 (6 bases). Between the trimmed V and J ends, which lost 5 bases and 0 bases, there was a span of 11 bases. The CDR3 is 14 residues long. Germline V gene lookup returns CDR1 GTSNPN and CDR2 SVGIG (reference sequence). The chain's CDR3 is CAWGLGGSYNEQFF. The DNA of the CDR3 is TGTGCCTGGGGGCTAGGGGGCTCCTACAATGAGCAGTTCTTC. Full variable domain (missing parts from reference TRBV30 and TRBJ2-1): SQTIHQWPATLVQPVGSPLSLECTVEGTSNPNLYWYRQAAGRGLQLLFYSVGIGQISSEVPQNLSASRPQDRQFILSSKKLLLSDSGFYLCAWGLGGSYNEQFFGPGTRLTVL.

The chain employs TRBV2 and TRBJ2-1; 9 bases align to TRBD1. Germline lookup yields CDR1 SNHLY and CDR2 FYNNEI. The CDR3 extends over 15 amino acids. V was pared by 3 bases and J by 6 bases, with 6 bases of the junction left unmatched. CDR3 in DNA: TGTGCCAGCAGTGATACGGGACAGGGTTTCAATGAGCAGTTCTTC. Its protein product is CASSDTGQGFNEQFF.

The chain has TRBV21-1 and TRBJ2-3; TRBD1, the table's D call, lacks a check against the DNA. TRBV21-1 is a recognized pseudogene. The CDR3 runs 15 residues. The CDR3: CASRNPGQPTDTQYF. As DNA, the CDR3 is TGTGCCAGCAGAAACCCGGGACAGCCCACAGATACGCAGTATTTT.

The V gene is TRBV27, the J gene TRBJ1-6, with D possibly TRBD1 on 5 matching bases. The V end was cut by 4 bases, the J end by 5 bases, with 9 bases between. The length of the CDR3 is 14 residues. CDR1 MNHEY and CDR2 SMNVEV come from the germline V gene (reference sequence). The DNA of the CDR3 is TGTGCCAGCAGTTCTGACAGAGATAATTCACCCCTCCACTTT. Translated, it gives CASSSDRDNSPLHF.

This clone has just a few counts. The chain couples TRBV5-1 to TRBJ2-7, with 10 bases lining up with TRBD2. CDR3 length: 15 residues. Trimming at V came to 4 bases and at J to 3 bases, leaving 7 bases not matched to a gene. CDR1 and CDR2 (germline): SGHRS, YFSETQ. The CDR3 bases are TGCGCCAGCAGCCCTATAGCGGGAGGAATCTACGAGCAGTACTTC. Translation gives CASSPIAGGIYEQYF.